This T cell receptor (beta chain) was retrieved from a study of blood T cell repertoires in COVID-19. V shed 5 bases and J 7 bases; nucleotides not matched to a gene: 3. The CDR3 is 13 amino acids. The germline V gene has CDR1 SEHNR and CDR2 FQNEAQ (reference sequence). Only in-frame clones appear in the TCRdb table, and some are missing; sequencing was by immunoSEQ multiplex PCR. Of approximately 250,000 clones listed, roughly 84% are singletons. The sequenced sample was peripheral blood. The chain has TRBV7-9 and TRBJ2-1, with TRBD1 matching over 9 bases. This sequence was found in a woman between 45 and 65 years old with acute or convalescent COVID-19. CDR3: CASSKGQGNEQFF. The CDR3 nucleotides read TGTGCCAGCAGCAAGGGACAGGGAAATGAGCAGTTCTTC.